This TCR beta chain is drawn from a study of cytomegalovirus exposure and HLA in healthy donors. The protocol was immunoSEQ multiplex PCR, while the TCRdb copy is restricted to in-frame clones and leaves out a portion. The data show 55,000 to 75,000 clones, with 80% to 95% seen just once and approximately 5.3% held by the top ten. The table lists this clone with a count of one. The specimen sequenced was PBMCs. This TCR was sampled from a man in his late teens or twenties in good health and CMV-seropositive.

CDR3 in amino acids: CASSPSGGAGVKSKNIQYF. The DNA of the CDR3 is TGTGCCAGCAGTCCCTCCGGGGGTGCGGGAGTTAAGTCCAAAAACATTCAGTACTTC. The chain is built from TRBV28 and TRBJ2-4; 7 bases match TRBD2. Trimming removed 5 bases from V and 2 bases from J; junction bases left unmatched: 18. The germline gives CDR1 MDHEN, CDR2 SYDVKM. The CDR3 totals 19 residues.